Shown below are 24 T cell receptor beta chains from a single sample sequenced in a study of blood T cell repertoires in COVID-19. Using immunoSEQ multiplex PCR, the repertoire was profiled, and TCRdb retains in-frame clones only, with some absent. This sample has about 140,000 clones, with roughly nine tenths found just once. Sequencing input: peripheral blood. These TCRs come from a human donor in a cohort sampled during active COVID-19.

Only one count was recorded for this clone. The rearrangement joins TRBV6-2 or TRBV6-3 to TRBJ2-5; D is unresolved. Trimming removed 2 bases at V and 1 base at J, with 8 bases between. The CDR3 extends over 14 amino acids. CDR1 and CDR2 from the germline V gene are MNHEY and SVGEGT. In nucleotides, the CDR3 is TGTGCCAGCAGTTACCGTCAGGTCCAAGAGACCCAGTACTTC. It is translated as CASSYRQVQETQYF.

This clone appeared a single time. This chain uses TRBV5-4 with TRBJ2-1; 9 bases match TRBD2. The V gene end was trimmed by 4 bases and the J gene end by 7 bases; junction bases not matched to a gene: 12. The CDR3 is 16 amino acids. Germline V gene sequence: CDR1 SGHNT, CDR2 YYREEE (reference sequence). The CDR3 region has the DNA TGTGCCAGCAGCCCCCAGGGAGCGGGGGGCGAGAATGAGCAGTTCTTC. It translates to CASSPQGAGGENEQFF.

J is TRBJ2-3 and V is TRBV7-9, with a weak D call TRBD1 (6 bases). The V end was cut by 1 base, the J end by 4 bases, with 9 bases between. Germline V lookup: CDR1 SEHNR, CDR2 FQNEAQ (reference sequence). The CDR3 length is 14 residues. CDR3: CASSLGGGADTQYF. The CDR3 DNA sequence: TGTGCCAGCAGCTTAGGAGGGGGAGCAGATACGCAGTATTTT.

CDR3: CASSLTLAGAGGDTQYF. The CDR3 nucleotides read TGTGCCAGCAGCTTAACACTAGCGGGGGCCGGAGGAGATACGCAGTATTTT. The chain uses TRBV7-3 and TRBJ2-3; the match to TRBD2 covers 11 bases. Germline V gene data show CDR1 as SGHTA and CDR2 as FQGTGA. This CDR3 has 17 residues. V was pared by 0 bases and J by 5 bases, with 7 bases of the junction left unmatched. Together with reference TRBV7-3 and TRBJ2-3, the CDR3 gives the full variable domain: GAGVSQTPSNKVTEKGKYVELRCDPISGHTALYWYRQSLGQGPEFLIYFQGTGAADDSGLPNDRFFAVRPEGSVSTLKIQRTERGDSAVYLCASSLTLAGAGGDTQYFGPGTRLTVL.

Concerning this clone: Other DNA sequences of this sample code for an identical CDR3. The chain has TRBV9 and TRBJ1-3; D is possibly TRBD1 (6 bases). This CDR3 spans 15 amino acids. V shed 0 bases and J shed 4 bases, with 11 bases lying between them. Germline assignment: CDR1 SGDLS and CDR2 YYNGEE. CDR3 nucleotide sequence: TGTGCCAGCAGCGTAGGTAGGGGGAGCGGAAACACCATATATTTT. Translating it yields CASSVGRGSGNTIYF.

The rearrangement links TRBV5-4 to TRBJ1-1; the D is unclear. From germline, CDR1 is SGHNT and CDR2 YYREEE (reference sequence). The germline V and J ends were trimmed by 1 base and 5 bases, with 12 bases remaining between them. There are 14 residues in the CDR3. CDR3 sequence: CASSLTRAGTEAFF. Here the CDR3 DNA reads TGTGCCAGCAGCTTGACAAGGGCGGGAACTGAAGCTTTCTTT.

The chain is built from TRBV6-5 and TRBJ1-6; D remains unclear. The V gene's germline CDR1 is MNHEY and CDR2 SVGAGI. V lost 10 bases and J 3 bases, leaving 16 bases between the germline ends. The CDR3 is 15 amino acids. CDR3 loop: CATSPRGRYNSPLHF. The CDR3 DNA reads TGTGCCACCTCGCCCCGGGGTCGCTATAATTCACCCCTCCACTTT.

CDR3 bases: TGCGCCAGCAGCCAAGACGGGGTCTATGGCTACACCTTC. Translated, it gives CASSQDGVYGYTF. The chain links TRBV4-3 to TRBJ1-2; unclear D gene. CDR1 LGHNA and CDR2 YSLEER come from the germline V gene. The CDR3 is made up of 13 amino acids. Trimming took 0 bases from V and 4 from J, leaving 6 bases between them.

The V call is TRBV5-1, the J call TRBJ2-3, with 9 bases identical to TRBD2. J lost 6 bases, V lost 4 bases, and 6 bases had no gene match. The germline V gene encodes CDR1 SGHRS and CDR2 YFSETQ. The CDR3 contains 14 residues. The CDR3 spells CASSPASGVDTQYF. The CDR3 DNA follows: TGCGCCAGCAGCCCGGCTAGCGGGGTTGATACGCAGTATTTT.

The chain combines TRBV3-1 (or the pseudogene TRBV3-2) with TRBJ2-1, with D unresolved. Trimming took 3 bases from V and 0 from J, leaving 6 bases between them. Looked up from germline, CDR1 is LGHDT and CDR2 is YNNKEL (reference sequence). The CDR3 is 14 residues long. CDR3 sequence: CASSHKSSYNEQFF. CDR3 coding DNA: TGTGCCAGCAGCCACAAGAGCTCCTACAATGAGCAGTTCTTC.

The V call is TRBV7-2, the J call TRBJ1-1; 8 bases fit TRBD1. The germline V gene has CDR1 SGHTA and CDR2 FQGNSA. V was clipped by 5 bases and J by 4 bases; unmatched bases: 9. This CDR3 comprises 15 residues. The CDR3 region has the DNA TGTGCCAGCAGCCCTGGACAGGGATGGAGCACTGAAGCTTTCTTT. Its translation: CASSPGQGWSTEAFF.

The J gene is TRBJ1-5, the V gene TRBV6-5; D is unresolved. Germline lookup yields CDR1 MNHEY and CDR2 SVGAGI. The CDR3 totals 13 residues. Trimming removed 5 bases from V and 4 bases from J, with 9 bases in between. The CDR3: CASSLHGNQPQHF. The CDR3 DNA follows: TGTGCCAGCAGTCTACACGGGAATCAGCCCCAGCATTTT.

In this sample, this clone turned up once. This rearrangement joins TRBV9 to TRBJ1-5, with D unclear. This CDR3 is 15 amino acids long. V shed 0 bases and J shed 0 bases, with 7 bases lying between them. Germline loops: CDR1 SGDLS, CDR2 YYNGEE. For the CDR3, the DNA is TGTGCCAGCAGCGTAGCACCAGATAGCAATCAGCCCCAGCATTTT. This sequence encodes CASSVAPDSNQPQHF.

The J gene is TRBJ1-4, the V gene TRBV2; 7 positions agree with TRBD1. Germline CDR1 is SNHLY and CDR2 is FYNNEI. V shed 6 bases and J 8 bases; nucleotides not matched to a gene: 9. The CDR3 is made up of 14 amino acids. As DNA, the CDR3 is TGTGCCAGCAGACTAGGACAGGAGTTCGAAAAACTGTTTTTT. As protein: CASRLGQEFEKLFF.

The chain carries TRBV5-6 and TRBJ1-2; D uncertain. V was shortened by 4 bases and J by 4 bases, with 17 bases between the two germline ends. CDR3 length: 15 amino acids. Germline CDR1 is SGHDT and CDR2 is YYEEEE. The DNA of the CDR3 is TGTGCCAGCAGCCTTTCTCCCCGATGGGCCTATGGCTACACCTTC. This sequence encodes CASSLSPRWAYGYTF.

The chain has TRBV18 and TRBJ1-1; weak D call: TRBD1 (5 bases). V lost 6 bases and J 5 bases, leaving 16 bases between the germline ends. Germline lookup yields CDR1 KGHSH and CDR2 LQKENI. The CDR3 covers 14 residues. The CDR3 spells CASSPFGQGTEAFF. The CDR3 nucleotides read TGTGCCAGCTCCCCTTTTGGGCAGGGAACTGAAGCTTTCTTT.

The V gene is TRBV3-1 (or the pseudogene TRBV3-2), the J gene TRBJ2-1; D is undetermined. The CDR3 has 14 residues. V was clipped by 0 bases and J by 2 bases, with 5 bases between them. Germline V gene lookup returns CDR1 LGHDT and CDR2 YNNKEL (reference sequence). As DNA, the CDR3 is TGTGCCAGCAGCCAAGAAGCTGCCTACAATGAGCAGTTCTTC. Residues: CASSQEAAYNEQFF.

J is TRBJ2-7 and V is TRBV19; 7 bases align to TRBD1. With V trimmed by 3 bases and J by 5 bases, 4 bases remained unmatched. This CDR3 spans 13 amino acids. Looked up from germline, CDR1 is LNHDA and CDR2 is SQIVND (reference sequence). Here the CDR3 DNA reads TGTGCCAGTAGTATGCAGGGGGTACACGAGCAGTACTTC. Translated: CASSMQGVHEQYF. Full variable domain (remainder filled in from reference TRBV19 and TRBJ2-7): DGGITQSPKYLFRKEGQNVTLSCEQNLNHDAMYWYRQDPGQGLRLIYYSQIVNDFQKGDIAEGYSVSREKKESFPLTVTSAQKNPTAFYLCASSMQGVHEQYFGPGTRLTVT.

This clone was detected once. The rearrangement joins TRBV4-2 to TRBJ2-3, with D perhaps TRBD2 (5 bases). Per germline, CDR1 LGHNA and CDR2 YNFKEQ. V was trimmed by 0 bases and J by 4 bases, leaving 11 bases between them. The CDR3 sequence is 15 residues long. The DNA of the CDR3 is TGTGCCAGCAGCCAAGATCCGGGGATTTCAGATACGCAGTATTTT. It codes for CASSQDPGISDTQYF.

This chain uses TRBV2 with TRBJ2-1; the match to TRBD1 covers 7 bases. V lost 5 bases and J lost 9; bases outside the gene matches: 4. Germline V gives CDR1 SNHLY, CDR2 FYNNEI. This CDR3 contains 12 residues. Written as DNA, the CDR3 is TGTGCCAGCAGTATAGGGGGCGGTGAGCAGTTCTTC. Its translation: CASSIGGGEQFF.

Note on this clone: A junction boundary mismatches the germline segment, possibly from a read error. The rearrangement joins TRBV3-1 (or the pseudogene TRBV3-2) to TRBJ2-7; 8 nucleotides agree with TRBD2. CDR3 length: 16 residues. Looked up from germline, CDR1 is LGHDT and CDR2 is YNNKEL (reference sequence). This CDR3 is CASSQAPGLVPYGQYF. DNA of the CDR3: TGTGCCAGCAGCCAAGCTCCGGGACTAGTCCCCTACGGGCAGTACTTC.

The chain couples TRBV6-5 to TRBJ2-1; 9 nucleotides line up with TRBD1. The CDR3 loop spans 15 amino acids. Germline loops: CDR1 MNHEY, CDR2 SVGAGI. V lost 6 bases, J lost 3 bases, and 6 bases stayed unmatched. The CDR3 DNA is TGTGCCAGCAGGGCGACAGGGGGAGGCTACAATGAGCAGTTCTTC. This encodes CASRATGGGYNEQFF.

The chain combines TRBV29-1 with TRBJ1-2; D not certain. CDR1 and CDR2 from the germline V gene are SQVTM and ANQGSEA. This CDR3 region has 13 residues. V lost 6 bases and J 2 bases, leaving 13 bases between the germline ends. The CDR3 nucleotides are TGCAGCGTAACGGTCGGAGGGAACTATGGCTACACCTTC. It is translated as CSVTVGGNYGYTF.

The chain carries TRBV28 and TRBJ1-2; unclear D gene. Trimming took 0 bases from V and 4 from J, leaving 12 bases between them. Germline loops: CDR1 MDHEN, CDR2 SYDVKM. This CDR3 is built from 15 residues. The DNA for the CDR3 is TGTGCCAGCAGTTTATGGGGCCAGGCAACCTATGGCTACACCTTC. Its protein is CASSLWGQATYGYTF.